The 28 T cell receptor beta chains given below trace back to one sample, sequenced in a study of blood T cell repertoires in COVID-19. The data were produced by immunoSEQ multiplex PCR, yet TCRdb's version contains in-frame clones alone and is incomplete. The profile shows about 80,000 clones, approximately 89% of them singletons. What was sequenced was peripheral blood. The receptor source for this set is an elderly woman with acute or convalescent COVID-19.

As DNA, the CDR3 is TGTGCCAGCAGCCGAGCTAGCGGGATCCCCACAGATACGCAGTATTTT. This codes for CASSRASGIPTDTQYF. The chain recombines TRBV14 with TRBJ2-3; 9 bases line up with TRBD2. The length of the CDR3 is 16 residues. Germline V gene lookup returns CDR1 SGHDN and CDR2 FVKESK. V trimming: 4 bases; J trimming: 2 bases; junction bases outside the gene matches: 7.

The rearrangement links TRBV29-1 to TRBJ2-2; D possibly corresponds to TRBD2 (5 bases). The CDR3 is made up of 14 amino acids. Trimming shortened V by 4 bases and J by 0 bases, and 9 bases separated the two germline ends. Germline lookup yields CDR1 SQVTM and CDR2 ANQGSEA. DNA for the CDR3: TGCAGCGTTGCGAGGGTATCGAACACCGGGGAGCTGTTTTTT. Translated: CSVARVSNTGELFF.

CDR3 nucleotides: TGTGCCAGCAGTTACTTCGGGGACAGGGTGTCTTACGAGCAGTACTTC. Amino acid sequence: CASSYFGDRVSYEQYF. This sequence joins TRBV6-6 and TRBJ2-7, with 9 bases matching TRBD1. The CDR3 is 16 residues long. V lost 1 base and J lost 4; bases outside the gene matches: 8. CDR1 MNHNY and CDR2 SVGAGI come from the germline V gene (reference sequence).

V is TRBV18 and J is TRBJ2-4; 8 bases line up with TRBD1. The junction had 4 bases not matched to a gene; V was cut back by 0 bases and J by 9 bases. This CDR3 spans 14 amino acids. CDR1 and CDR2 from the germline V gene are KGHSH and LQKENI. The CDR3 is CASSPPDRAGIQYF. The CDR3 region has the DNA TGTGCCAGCTCACCACCGGACAGGGCTGGCATTCAGTACTTC.

This clone was counted once. The chain's CDR3 is CASSETRRGNAGNTIYF. For the CDR3, the DNA is TGTGCCAGCAGTGAAACTAGGAGGGGAAATGCAGGAAACACCATATATTTT. This rearrangement joins TRBV6-1 to TRBJ1-3, with D maybe TRBD1 (5 bases). The V gene lost 2 bases and the J gene lost 4 bases, with 18 bases spanning the gap. CDR3 size: 17 residues. Germline lookup yields CDR1 MNHNS and CDR2 SASEGT.

The chain has TRBV19 and TRBJ1-5; 8 nucleotides agree with TRBD1. The CDR3 totals 15 residues. Trimming at V came to 6 bases and at J to 4 bases, leaving 8 bases not matched to a gene. Germline V CDR1 and CDR2: LNHDA, SQIVND (reference sequence). CDR3 in DNA: TGTGCCAGTAGACCGGACAGGGCCCCGAATCAGCCCCAGCATTTT. It encodes CASRPDRAPNQPQHF.

The chain has TRBV28 and TRBJ1-2; D remains ambiguous. Germline values: CDR1 MDHEN, CDR2 SYDVKM. The CDR3 spans 12 residues. Trimming removed 3 bases from V and 4 bases from J, with 6 bases in between. In DNA, the CDR3 is TGTGCCAGCAGTTTTCAGATCTATGGCTACACCTTC. Its protein product is CASSFQIYGYTF.

This chain connects TRBV7-9 to TRBJ1-4; 9 bases fit TRBD1. CDR3 length: 17 amino acids. V gave up 4 bases and J gave up 5 bases; unmatched junction bases: 11. In germline, CDR1 is SEHNR, CDR2 FQNEAQ (reference sequence). The CDR3 spells CASSSPGQGKGNEKLFF. CDR3 sequence (DNA): TGTGCCAGCAGCTCCCCGGGACAGGGAAAGGGGAATGAAAAACTGTTTTTT.

The chain links TRBV19 to TRBJ1-4; tentative D call: TRBD1 (6 bases). The CDR3 consists of 14 residues. Trimming shortened V by 3 bases and J by 8 bases, and 13 bases separated the two germline ends. Germline CDR1 reads LNHDA; CDR2 reads SQIVND (reference sequence). This CDR3 is CASSIMGAREKLFF. CDR3 sequence (DNA): TGTGCCAGTAGTATTATGGGGGCGCGCGAAAAACTGTTTTTT.

The chain links TRBV18 to TRBJ1-5, with TRBD1 matching over 9 bases. V gave up 4 bases and J gave up 1 base; unmatched junction bases: 14. CDR3 length: 19 residues. Germline V gene lookup returns CDR1 KGHSH and CDR2 LQKENI. The CDR3 DNA reads as TGTGCCAGCTCACAAAGCCCTACAGGGGGCATAGGGAGCAATCAGCCCCAGCATTTT. Translating it yields CASSQSPTGGIGSNQPQHF.

The chain combines TRBV29-1 with TRBJ2-5; possibly TRBD1 for D (6 bases). The CDR3 has 13 residues. CDR1 is SQVTM, CDR2 ANQGSEA, per germline. The V end lost 7 bases, the J end lost 4 bases, and 16 bases lay between the germline ends. Written as DNA, the CDR3 is TGCAGCGCTGTCCCAGGGGCGGGAGAGACCCAGTACTTC. Its translation: CSAVPGAGETQYF.

The chain has TRBV7-8 and TRBJ2-7; TRBD1 matches 9 bases. The CDR3 totals 16 residues. Germline CDR1 SGHVS, CDR2 FQNEAQ. Trimming removed 1 base from V and 4 bases from J; junction bases left unmatched: 8. CDR3: CASSLVLTGGRYEQYF. The DNA of the CDR3 is TGTGCCAGCAGCTTAGTCCTGACAGGGGGTAGGTACGAGCAGTACTTC.

This chain joins TRBV6-5 and TRBJ1-1; maybe TRBD1 (5 bases). CDR1 and CDR2 (germline): MNHEY, SVGAGI. This CDR3 is built from 14 residues. Trimming left V 6 bases short and J 5 bases short, with 16 bases between. CDR3 coding DNA: TGTGCCAGCAGGCAGGGACGGAGGGAGACTGAAGCTTTCTTT. It translates to CASRQGRRETEAFF.

CDR3 sequence reads: CATSDIETGLQDTEAFF. As DNA, the CDR3 is TGTGCCACCAGTGATATAGAGACAGGACTTCAGGACACTGAAGCTTTCTTT. This chain joins TRBV24-1 and TRBJ1-1, with D tentatively TRBD1 (6 bases). V dropped 3 bases and J dropped 3 bases, with 19 bases sitting between them. Germline CDR1 and CDR2: KGHDR and SFDVKD. The CDR3 is made up of 17 amino acids.

CDR3 coding DNA: TGTGCCAGCAGTTACCGCGCGGGACAGGGGTACTACGAGCAGTACTTC. It yields the protein CASSYRAGQGYYEQYF. This chain joins TRBV6-5 and TRBJ2-7; 10 bases map to TRBD1. CDR3 length: 16 residues. The V and J ends lost 2 bases and 3 bases, in that order; junction bases with no gene match: 7. CDR1 MNHEY and CDR2 SVGAGI come from the germline V gene.

This sequence joins TRBV13 and TRBJ1-1, with unresolved D. Germline CDR1 and CDR2: PRHDT and FYEKMQ (reference sequence). The CDR3 sequence is 14 residues long. V lost 5 bases and J 0 bases, leaving 10 bases between the germline ends. CDR3 loop: CASSEGGVNTEAFF. DNA for the CDR3: TGTGCCAGCAGCGAAGGCGGGGTGAACACTGAAGCTTTCTTT.

This clone was detected only once. The rearrangement links TRBV3-1 (or the pseudogene TRBV3-2) to TRBJ2-7; TRBD1 matches at 9 bases. This CDR3 has 15 residues. The junction had 5 bases not matched to a gene; V was cut back by 1 base and J by 4 bases. Germline CDR1 reads LGHDT; CDR2 reads YNNKEL (reference sequence). The CDR3 spells CASSQGPDRGYEQYF. In DNA, the CDR3 is TGTGCCAGCAGCCAAGGCCCGGACAGGGGATACGAGCAGTACTTC.

CDR3 in amino acids: CASQRETGELFF. CDR3 nucleotide sequence: TGTGCCAGCCAGCGGGAGACCGGGGAGCTGTTTTTT. The chain is built from TRBV6-5 and TRBJ2-2; the match to TRBD2 covers 8 bases. The germline CDR1 and CDR2 sequences are MNHEY and SVGAGI. V shed 8 bases, J shed 5 bases, and the junction held 1 base outside the gene matches. The CDR3 is 12 residues long.

This chain joins TRBV7-2 and TRBJ2-7, with a weak D call TRBD1 (6 bases). The length of the CDR3 is 15 residues. The V and J ends lost 0 bases and 3 bases respectively, with 12 bases between them. The germline CDR1 and CDR2 sequences are SGHTA and FQGNSA. Here the CDR3 DNA reads TGTGCCAGCAGCTTAGCATCAGGGGCTGACTACGAGCAGTACTTC. Translation gives CASSLASGADYEQYF. Full variable domain (missing parts from reference TRBV7-2 and TRBJ2-7): GAGVSQSPSNKVTEKGKDVELRCDPISGHTALYWYRQSLGQGLEFLIYFQGNSAPDKSGLPSDRFSAERTGGSVSTLTIQRTQQEDSAVYLCASSLASGADYEQYFGPGTRLTVT.

Written as DNA, the CDR3 is TGTGCCAGCAGCGTAGGCTCGGCCCAGGCGTATGATCAGCCCCAGCATTTT. Translated: CASSVGSAQAYDQPQHF. The chain is built from TRBV9 and TRBJ1-5; no reliable D call. The V gene lost 0 bases and the J gene lost 5 bases, with 18 bases spanning the gap. Germline V CDR1 and CDR2: SGDLS, YYNGEE. CDR3 length: 17 residues. Variable domain in full (rest from reference TRBV9 and TRBJ1-5): DSGVTQTPKHLITATGQRVTLRCSPRSGDLSVYWYQQSLDQGLQFLIQYYNGEERAKGNILERFSAQQFPDLHSELNLSSLELGDSALYFCASSVGSAQAYDQPQHFGDGTRLSIL.

Details on this clone: An end of the junction does not agree with germline; a read error may underlie this. This chain connects TRBV30 to TRBJ1-2; 7 nucleotides match TRBD1. This CDR3 has 11 residues. CDR1 and CDR2 from the germline V gene are GTSNPN and SVGIG (reference sequence). CDR3 loop: CAWGHRGPRAF. In nucleotides, the CDR3 is TGTGCCTGGGGACACAGGGGCCCACGGGCCTTC.

This sequence joins TRBV7-9 and TRBJ1-6; TRBD1 aligns across 9 bases. V shed 7 bases, J shed 8 bases, and the junction held 6 bases outside the gene matches. CDR3 length: 14 amino acids. Germline CDR1 SEHNR, CDR2 FQNEAQ (reference sequence). The CDR3 here is CASTVGTGYSPLHF. For the CDR3, the DNA is TGTGCCAGCACCGTGGGGACAGGGTATTCACCCCTCCACTTT.

V is TRBV9 and J is TRBJ2-2; 7 nucleotides line up with TRBD1. The J segment lost 1 base and the V segment lost 3 bases, leaving 3 bases of the junction unmatched. There are 15 residues in the CDR3. Germline CDR1 reads SGDLS; CDR2 reads YYNGEE. CDR3 sequence: CASSGTGRNTGELFF. DNA for the CDR3: TGTGCCAGCAGCGGGACAGGTCGGAACACCGGGGAGCTGTTTTTT.

The chain is built from TRBV15 and TRBJ2-7; D possibly corresponds to TRBD2 (7 bases). Germline values: CDR1 LNHNV, CDR2 YYDKDF (reference sequence). V lost 5 bases and J lost 0, with 11 bases in between. The CDR3 has 14 residues. The CDR3 spells CATSSGGPSYEQYF. DNA of the CDR3: TGTGCCACCAGCTCGGGGGGCCCCTCCTACGAGCAGTACTTC.

V and J are TRBV6-1 and TRBJ1-2, with TRBD1 matching over 7 bases. Unmatched junction bases numbered 13, after V lost 0 bases and J lost 6 bases. CDR3 length: 17 amino acids. Looked up from germline, CDR1 is MNHNS and CDR2 is SASEGT. For the CDR3, the DNA is TGTGCCAGCAGTGAAGCGGAAACAGGGGTACGCAGGGATGGCTACACCTTC. Translated, it gives CASSEAETGVRRDGYTF.

This clone has a single count. The V call is TRBV30, the J call TRBJ1-2; 7 bases align to TRBD1. Germline assignment: CDR1 GTSNPN and CDR2 SVGIG (reference sequence). The junction had 15 bases not matched to a gene; V was cut back by 3 bases and J by 2 bases. The CDR3 contains 17 residues. The CDR3: CAWSPPGQFFQNYGYTF. The CDR3 bases are TGTGCCTGGAGCCCCCCGGGACAGTTTTTTCAAAACTATGGCTACACCTTC.

The V gene is TRBV5-1, the J gene TRBJ2-3; 9 bases agree with TRBD2. V gave up 4 bases and J gave up 0 bases; unmatched junction bases: 9. The length of the CDR3 is 17 residues. The germline V gene encodes CDR1 SGHRS and CDR2 YFSETQ. CDR3 residues: CASSGGGLADSTDTQYF. CDR3 nucleotide sequence: TGCGCCAGCAGCGGTGGGGGACTAGCAGATAGCACAGATACGCAGTATTTT.

CDR3 loop: CASSIDLGRGETQYF. CDR3 nucleotide sequence: TGTGCCAGTAGTATAGATCTAGGCAGGGGGGAGACCCAGTACTTC. This chain connects TRBV19 to TRBJ2-5; 7 bases match TRBD1. V trimming: 0 bases; J trimming: 5 bases; junction bases outside the gene matches: 6. This CDR3 has 15 amino acids. The V gene's germline CDR1 is LNHDA and CDR2 SQIVND (reference sequence).